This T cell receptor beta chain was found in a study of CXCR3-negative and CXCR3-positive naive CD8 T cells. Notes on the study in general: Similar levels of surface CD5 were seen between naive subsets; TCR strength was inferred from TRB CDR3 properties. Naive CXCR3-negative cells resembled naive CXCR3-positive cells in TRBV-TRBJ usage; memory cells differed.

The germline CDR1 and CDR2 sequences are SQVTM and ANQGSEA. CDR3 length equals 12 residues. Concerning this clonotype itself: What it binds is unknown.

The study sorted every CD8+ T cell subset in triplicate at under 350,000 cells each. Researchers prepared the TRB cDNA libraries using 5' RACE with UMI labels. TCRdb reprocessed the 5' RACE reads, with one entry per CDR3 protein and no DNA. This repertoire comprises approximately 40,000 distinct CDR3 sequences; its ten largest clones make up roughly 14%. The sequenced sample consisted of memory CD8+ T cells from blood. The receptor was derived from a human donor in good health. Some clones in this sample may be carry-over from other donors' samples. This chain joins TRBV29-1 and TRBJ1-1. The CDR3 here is CSGVGWDTEAFF.